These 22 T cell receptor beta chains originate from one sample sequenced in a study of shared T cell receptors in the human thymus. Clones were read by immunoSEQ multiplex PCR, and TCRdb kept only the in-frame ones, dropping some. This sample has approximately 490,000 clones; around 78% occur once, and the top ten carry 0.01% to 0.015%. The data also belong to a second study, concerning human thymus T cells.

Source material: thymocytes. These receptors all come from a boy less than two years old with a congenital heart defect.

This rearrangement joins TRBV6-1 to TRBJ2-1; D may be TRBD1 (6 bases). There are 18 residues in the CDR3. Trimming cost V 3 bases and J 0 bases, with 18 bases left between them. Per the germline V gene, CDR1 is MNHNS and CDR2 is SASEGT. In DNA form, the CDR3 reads TGTGCCAGCAGTGAGCCCGTAAGGGGGTTAAGCTCCTACAATGAGCAGTTCTTC. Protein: CASSEPVRGLSSYNEQFF.

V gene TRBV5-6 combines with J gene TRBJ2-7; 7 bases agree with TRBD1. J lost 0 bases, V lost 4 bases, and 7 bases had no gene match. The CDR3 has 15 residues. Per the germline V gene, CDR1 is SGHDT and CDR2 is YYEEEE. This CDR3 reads CASSQDRVLSYEQYF. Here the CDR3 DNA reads TGTGCCAGCAGCCAAGACAGGGTCCTCTCCTACGAGCAGTACTTC.

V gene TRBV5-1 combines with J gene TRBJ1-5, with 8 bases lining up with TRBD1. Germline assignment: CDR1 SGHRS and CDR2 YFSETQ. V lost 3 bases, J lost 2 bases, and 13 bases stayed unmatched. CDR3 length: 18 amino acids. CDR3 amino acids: CASSWDRPPSVRNQPQHF. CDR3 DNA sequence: TGCGCCAGCAGCTGGGACAGGCCGCCTTCTGTCCGCAATCAGCCCCAGCATTTT.

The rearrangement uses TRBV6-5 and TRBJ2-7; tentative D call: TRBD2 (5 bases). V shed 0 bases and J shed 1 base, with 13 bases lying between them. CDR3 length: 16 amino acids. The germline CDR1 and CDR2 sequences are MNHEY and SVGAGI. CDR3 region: CASSYSETRWSYEQYF. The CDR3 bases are TGTGCCAGCAGTTACTCGGAAACTAGATGGTCCTACGAGCAGTACTTC.

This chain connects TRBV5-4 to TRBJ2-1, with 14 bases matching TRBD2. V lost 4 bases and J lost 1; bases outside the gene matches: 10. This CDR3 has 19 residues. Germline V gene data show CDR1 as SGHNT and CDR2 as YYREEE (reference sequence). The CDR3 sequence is CASSQPSGTSGSSYNEQFF. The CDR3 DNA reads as TGTGCCAGCAGCCAACCCTCCGGGACTAGCGGGAGTTCCTACAATGAGCAGTTCTTC.

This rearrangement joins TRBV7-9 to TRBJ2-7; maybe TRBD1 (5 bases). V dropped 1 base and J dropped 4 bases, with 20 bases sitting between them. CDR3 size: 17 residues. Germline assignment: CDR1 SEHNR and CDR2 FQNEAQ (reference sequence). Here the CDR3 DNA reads TGTGCCAGCAGCTTAGTTAGGCGGCAGGGTGGTCCGTACGAGCAGTACTTC. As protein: CASSLVRRQGGPYEQYF.

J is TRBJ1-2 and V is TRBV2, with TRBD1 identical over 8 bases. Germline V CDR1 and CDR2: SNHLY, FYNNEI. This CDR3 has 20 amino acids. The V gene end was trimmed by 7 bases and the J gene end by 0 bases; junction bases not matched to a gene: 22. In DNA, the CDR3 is TGTGCCAGCATGTATGGGACAGGAGACTTGGAGGGCCTAGCTAACTATGGCTACACCTTC. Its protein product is CASMYGTGDLEGLANYGYTF. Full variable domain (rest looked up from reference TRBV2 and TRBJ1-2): EPEVTQTPSHQVTQMGQEVILRCVPISNHLYFYWYRQILGQKVEFLVSFYNNEISEKSEIFDDQFSVERPDGSNFTLKIRSTKLEDSAMYFCASMYGTGDLEGLANYGYTFGSGTRLTVV.

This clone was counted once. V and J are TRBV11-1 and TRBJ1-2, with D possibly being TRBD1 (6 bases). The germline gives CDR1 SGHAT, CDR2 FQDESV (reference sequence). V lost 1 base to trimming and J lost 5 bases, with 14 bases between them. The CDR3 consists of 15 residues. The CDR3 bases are TGTGCCAGCAGCTTAGAAGTGACAGGTCGTTATGGCTACACCTTC. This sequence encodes CASSLEVTGRYGYTF.

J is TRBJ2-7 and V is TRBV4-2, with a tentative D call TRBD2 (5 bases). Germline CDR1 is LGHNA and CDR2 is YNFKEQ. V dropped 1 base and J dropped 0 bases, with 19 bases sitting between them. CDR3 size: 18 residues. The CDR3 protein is CASSQGRLQRKSSYEQYF. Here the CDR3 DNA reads TGTGCCAGCAGCCAAGGGCGTCTACAGCGGAAGAGCTCCTACGAGCAGTACTTC.

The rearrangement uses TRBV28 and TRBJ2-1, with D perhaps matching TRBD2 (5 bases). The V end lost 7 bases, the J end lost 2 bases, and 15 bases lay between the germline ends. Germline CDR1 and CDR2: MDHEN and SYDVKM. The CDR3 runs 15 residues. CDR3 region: CASNTPRGPYNEQFF. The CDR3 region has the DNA TGTGCCAGCAACACCCCGCGAGGGCCCTACAATGAGCAGTTCTTC.

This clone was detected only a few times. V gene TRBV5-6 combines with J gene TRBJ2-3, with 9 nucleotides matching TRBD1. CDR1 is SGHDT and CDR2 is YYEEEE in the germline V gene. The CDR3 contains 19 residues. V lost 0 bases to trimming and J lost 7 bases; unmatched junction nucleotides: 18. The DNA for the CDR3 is TGTGCCAGCAGCTTGGGGTTCTGTTCGGGACAGGGAGACATGAATACGCAGTATTTT. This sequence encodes CASSLGFCSGQGDMNTQYF.

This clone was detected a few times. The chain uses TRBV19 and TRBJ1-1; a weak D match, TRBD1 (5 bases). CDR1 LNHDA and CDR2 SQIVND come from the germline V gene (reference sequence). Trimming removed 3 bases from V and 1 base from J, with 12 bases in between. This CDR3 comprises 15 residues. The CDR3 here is CASSIAGPENTEAFF. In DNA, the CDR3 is TGTGCCAGTAGTATTGCGGGGCCGGAGAACACTGAAGCTTTCTTT.

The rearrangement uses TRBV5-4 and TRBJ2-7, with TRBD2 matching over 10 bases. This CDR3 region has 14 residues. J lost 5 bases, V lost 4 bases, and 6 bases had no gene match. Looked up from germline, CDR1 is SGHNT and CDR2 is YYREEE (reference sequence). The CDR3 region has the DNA TGTGCCAGCAGCCCAGCGGGGGGGAGGAACGAGCAGTACTTC. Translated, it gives CASSPAGGRNEQYF.

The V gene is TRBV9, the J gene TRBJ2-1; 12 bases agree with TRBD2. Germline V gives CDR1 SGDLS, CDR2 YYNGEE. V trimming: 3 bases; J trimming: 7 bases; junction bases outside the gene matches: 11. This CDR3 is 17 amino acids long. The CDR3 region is CASSETPTSGRANEQFF. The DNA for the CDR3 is TGTGCCAGCAGCGAGACCCCGACTAGCGGGAGAGCGAATGAGCAGTTCTTC.

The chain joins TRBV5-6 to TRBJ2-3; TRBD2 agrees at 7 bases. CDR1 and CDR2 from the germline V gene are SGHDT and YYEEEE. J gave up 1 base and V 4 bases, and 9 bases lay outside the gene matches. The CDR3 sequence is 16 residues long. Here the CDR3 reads CASSPGRGGGTDTQYF. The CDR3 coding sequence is TGTGCCAGCAGCCCCGGTCGGGGAGGGGGCACAGATACGCAGTATTTT.

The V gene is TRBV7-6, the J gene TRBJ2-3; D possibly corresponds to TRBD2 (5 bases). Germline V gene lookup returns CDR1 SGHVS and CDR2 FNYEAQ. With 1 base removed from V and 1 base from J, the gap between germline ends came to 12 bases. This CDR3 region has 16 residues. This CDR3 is CASSLGAKEGTDTQYF. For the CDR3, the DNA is TGTGCCAGCAGCTTAGGGGCAAAGGAGGGCACAGATACGCAGTATTTT. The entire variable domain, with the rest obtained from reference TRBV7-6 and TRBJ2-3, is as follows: GAGVSQSPRYKVTKRGQDVALRCDPISGHVSLYWYRQALGQGPEFLTYFNYEAQQDKSGLPNDRFSAERPEGSISTLTIQRTEQRDSAMYRCASSLGAKEGTDTQYFGPGTRLTVL.

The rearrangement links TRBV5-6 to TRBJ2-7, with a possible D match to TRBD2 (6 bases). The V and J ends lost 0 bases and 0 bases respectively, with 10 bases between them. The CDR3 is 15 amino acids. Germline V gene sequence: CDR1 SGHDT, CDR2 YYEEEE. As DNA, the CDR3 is TGTGCCAGCAGCTTGGATAGCGGATTCTCCTACGAGCAGTACTTC. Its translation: CASSLDSGFSYEQYF.

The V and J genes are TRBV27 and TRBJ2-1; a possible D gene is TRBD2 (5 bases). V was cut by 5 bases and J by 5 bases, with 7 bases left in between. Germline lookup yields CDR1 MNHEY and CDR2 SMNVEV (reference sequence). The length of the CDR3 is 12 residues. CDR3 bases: TGTGCCAGCAGTCGACTAAACAATGAGCAGTTCTTC. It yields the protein CASSRLNNEQFF.

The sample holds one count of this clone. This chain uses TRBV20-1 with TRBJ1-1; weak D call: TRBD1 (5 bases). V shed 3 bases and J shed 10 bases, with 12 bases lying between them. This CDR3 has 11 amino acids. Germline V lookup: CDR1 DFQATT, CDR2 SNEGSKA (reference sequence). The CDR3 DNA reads TGCAGTGCTAGGGGGCGAGGTGGAGCTTTCTTT. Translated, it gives CSARGRGGAFF.

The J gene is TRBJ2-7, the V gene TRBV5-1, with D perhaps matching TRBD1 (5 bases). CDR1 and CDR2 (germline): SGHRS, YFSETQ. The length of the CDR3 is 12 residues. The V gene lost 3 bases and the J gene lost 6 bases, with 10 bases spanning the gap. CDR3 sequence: CASSSQGLEQYF. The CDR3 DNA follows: TGCGCCAGCAGCTCCCAGGGTCTCGAGCAGTACTTC.

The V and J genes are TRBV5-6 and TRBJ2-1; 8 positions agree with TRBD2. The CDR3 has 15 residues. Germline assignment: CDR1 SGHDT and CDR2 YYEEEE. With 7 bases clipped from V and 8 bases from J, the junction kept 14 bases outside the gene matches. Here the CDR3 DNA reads TGTGCCAGCCAGCAGCCCCGAGGGCGGGAGGATGAGCAGTTCTTC. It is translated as CASQQPRGREDEQFF.

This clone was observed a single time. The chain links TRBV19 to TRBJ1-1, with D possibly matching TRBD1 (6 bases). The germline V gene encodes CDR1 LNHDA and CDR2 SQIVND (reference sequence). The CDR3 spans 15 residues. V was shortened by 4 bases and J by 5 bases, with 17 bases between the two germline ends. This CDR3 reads CASSTRTGSRTEAFF. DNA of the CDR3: TGTGCCAGTAGTACCCGCACAGGGTCCAGGACTGAAGCTTTCTTT. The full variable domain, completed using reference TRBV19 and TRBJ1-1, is DGGITQSPKYLFRKEGQNVTLSCEQNLNHDAMYWYRQDPGQGLRLIYYSQIVNDFQKGDIAEGYSVSREKKESFPLTVTSAQKNPTAFYLCASSTRTGSRTEAFFGQGTRLTVV.